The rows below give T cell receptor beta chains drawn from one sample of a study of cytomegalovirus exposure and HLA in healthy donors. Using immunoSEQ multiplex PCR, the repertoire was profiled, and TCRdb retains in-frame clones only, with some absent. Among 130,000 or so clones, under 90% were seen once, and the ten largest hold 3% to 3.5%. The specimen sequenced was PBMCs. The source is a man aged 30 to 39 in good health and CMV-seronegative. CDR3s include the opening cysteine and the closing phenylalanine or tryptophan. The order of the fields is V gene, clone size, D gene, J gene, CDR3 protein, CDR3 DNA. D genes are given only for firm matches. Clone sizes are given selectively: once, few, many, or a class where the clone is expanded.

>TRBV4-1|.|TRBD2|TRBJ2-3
CASSQGLAGRTDTQYF
TGCGCCAGCAGCCAGGGACTAGCGGGGCGCACAGATACGCAGTATTTT
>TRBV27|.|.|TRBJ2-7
CASSLTPRTTYEQYF
TGTGCCAGCAGTTTAACCCCACGGACTACCTACGAGCAGTACTTC
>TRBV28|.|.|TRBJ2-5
CASSDPGSTETQYF
TGTGCCAGCAGTGATCCAGGGTCTACGGAGACCCAGTACTTC
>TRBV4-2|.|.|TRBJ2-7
CASSQGIGVGYEQYF
TGTGCCAGCAGCCAAGGAATCGGGGTCGGCTACGAGCAGTACTTC
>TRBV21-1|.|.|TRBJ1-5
CAIAPGTGCQPQHF
TGTGCCATAGCCCCCGGGACAGGGTGCCAGCCCCAGCATTTT
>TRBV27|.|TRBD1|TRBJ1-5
CASSRRQGASQPQHF
TGTGCCAGCAGCCGCCGACAGGGGGCATCTCAGCCCCAGCATTTT
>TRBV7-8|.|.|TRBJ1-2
CASSLGGTPASGYTF
TGTGCCAGCAGCTTAGGGGGGACACCTGCTTCTGGCTACACCTTC
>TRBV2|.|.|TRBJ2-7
CASSENGQTNYEQYF
TGTGCCAGCAGTGAAAATGGACAGACCAACTACGAGCAGTACTTC
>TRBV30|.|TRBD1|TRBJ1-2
CAWRAPGQGRSYTF
TGTGCCTGGAGAGCACCGGGACAGGGCAGGAGCTACACCTTC
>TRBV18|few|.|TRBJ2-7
CASSPGLNYEQYF
TGTGCCAGCTCCCCAGGACTGAACTACGAGCAGTACTTC
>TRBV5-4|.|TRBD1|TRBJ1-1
CASRRDRGLTEAFF
TGTGCCAGCAGACGGGACAGGGGGCTCACTGAAGCTTTCTTT
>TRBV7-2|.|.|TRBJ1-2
CASSFGTIYGYTF
TGTGCCAGCAGCTTTGGGACTATCTATGGCTACACCTTC
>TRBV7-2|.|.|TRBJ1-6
CASSPGGGNSPLHF
TGTGCCAGCAGCCCGGGCGGGGGAAATTCACCCCTCCACTTT
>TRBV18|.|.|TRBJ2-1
CASSPAGVYNEQFF
TGTGCCAGCTCACCGGCAGGGGTCTACAATGAGCAGTTCTTC
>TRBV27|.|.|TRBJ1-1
CASRQTEPLNTEAFF
TGTGCCAGCAGGCAAACAGAACCCCTGAACACTGAAGCTTTCTTT
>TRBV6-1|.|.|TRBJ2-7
CASHEYDSNEQYF
TGTGCCAGCCACGAATACGACTCGAACGAGCAGTACTTC
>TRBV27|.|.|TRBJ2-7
CASSFSPGFSSYEQYF
TGTGCCAGCAGCTTTTCCCCAGGGTTTAGCTCCTACGAGCAGTACTTC
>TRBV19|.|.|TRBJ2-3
CASSMGSSTDTQYF
TGTGCCAGTAGTATGGGCTCTAGCACAGATACGCAGTATTTT
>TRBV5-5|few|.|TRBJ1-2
CASSLSQGFGYTF
TGTGCCAGCAGCTTAAGTCAGGGGTTTGGCTACACCTTC
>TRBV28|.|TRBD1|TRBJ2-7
CASSPDRGGVEQYF
TGTGCCAGCAGCCCGGACAGGGGAGGGGTGGAGCAGTACTTC
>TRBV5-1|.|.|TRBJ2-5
CASRRLQETQYF
TGCGCCAGCAGACGACTACAAGAGACCCAGTACTTC
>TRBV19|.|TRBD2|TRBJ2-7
CASSSLGGSVREQYF
TGTGCCAGTAGTTCCCTCGGGGGGAGTGTACGCGAGCAGTACTTC
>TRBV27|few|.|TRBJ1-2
CASSLQGGGGYTF
TGTGCCAGCAGTTTACAGGGCGGGGGCGGCTACACCTTC
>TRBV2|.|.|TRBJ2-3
CASSAGLHSSTDTQYF
TGTGCCAGCAGTGCGGGACTCCATTCTAGCACAGATACGCAGTATTTT
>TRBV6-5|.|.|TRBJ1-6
CASGDSSGSPLHF
TGTGCCAGCGGCGACAGTTCGGGTTCACCCCTCCACTTT
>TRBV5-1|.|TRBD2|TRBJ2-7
CASSLAPTSGAYEQYF
TGCGCCAGCAGCTTGGCCCCGACTAGCGGGGCCTACGAGCAGTACTTC
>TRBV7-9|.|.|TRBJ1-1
CASIQNTEAFF
TGTGCCAGCATCCAGAACACTGAAGCTTTCTTT
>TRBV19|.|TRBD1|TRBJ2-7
CASSIAAPPGTGSEQYF
TGTGCCAGTAGTATAGCGGCCCCACCCGGGACAGGGTCCGAGCAGTACTTC
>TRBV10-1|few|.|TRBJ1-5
CASPSNPTPRSNQPQHF
TGCGCCAGCCCTTCGAACCCAACCCCCAGGAGCAATCAGCCCCAGCATTTT
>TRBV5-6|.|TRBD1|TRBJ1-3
CASSPTGVGNTIYF
TGTGCCAGCAGCCCAACAGGGGTTGGAAACACCATATATTTT
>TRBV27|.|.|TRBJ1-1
CASSPRSGNTEAFF
TGTGCCAGCAGTCCTCGGTCGGGGAACACTGAAGCTTTCTTT
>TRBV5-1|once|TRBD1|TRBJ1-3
CASSLRRLETGPTGNTIYF
TGCGCCAGCAGCTTGCGCCGGCTGGAGACAGGGCCGACTGGAAACACCATATATTTT
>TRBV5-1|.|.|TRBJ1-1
CASKSGLTNTEAFF
TGCGCCAGCAAGTCTGGGCTGACGAACACTGAAGCTTTCTTT
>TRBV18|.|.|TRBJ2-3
CASSPARRASTDTQYF
TGTGCCAGCTCACCAGCGCGGAGGGCTAGCACAGATACGCAGTATTTT
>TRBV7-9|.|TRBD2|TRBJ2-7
CASSLERGAASYEQYF
TGTGCCAGCAGCTTAGAGCGGGGGGCCGCCTCCTACGAGCAGTACTTC
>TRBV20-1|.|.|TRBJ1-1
CSARDRLEAFF
TGCAGTGCTAGAGACAGATTAGAAGCTTTCTTT
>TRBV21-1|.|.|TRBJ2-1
CASSNVPLAGETYNEQFF
TGTGCCAGCAGCAATGTCCCACTAGCGGGGGAGACCTACAATGAGCAGTTCTTC
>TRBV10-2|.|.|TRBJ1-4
CASSESRGGRPNEKLFF
TGCGCCAGCAGTGAGTCAAGGGGGGGCAGGCCGAATGAAAAACTGTTTTTT
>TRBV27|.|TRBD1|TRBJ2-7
CASSLGTGYEQYF
TGTGCCAGCAGTTTGGGGACAGGGTACGAGCAGTACTTC
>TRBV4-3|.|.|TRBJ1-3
CASSQDRAGNTIYF
TGCGCCAGCAGCCAAGACAGGGCTGGAAACACCATATATTTT
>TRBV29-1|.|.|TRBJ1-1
CSVPEGGATEAFF
TGCAGCGTGCCAGAGGGGGGGGCCACTGAAGCTTTCTTT
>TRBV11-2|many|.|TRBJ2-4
CASSLENSGLLAKNIQYF
TGTGCCAGCAGCTTAGAGAATAGTGGTCTCCTAGCCAAAAACATTCAGTACTTC
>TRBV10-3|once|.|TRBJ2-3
CAISDPAEHSTDTQYF
TGTGCCATCAGTGACCCAGCGGAACATAGCACAGATACGCAGTATTTT
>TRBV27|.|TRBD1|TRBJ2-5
CASSPLQGVGVKTQYF
TGTGCCAGCAGTCCACTACAGGGGGTCGGTGTAAAGACCCAGTACTTC
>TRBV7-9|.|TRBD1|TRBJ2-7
CASSDKTGAPAYEQYF
TGTGCCAGCAGCGACAAGACAGGGGCTCCCGCCTACGAGCAGTACTTC
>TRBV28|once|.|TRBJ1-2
CASSLSWGYTF
TGTGCCAGCAGTTTGAGTTGGGGCTACACCTTC